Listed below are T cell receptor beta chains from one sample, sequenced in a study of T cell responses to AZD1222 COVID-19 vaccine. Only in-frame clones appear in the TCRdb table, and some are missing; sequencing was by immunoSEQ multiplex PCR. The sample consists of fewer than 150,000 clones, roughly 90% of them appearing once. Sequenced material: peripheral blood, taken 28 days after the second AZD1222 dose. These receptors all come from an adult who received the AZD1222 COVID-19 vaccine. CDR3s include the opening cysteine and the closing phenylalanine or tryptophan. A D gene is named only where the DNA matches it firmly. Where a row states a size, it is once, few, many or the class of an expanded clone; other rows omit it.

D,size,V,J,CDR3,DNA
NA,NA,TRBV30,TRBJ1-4,CAWSRPLTGLFF,TGTGCCTGGAGCCGGCCCCTCACGGGACTGTTTTTT
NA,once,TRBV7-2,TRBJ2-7,CASQGTSYEQYF,TGTGCCAGCCAAGGGACTTCCTACGAGCAGTACTTC
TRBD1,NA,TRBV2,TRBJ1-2,CASRYRGDLYGYTF,TGTGCCAGCAGGTACAGGGGGGATTTATATGGCTACACCTTC
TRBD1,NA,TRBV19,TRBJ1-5,CASSIRAGTGGGQPQHF,TGTGCCAGTAGTATCCGCGCCGGGACAGGGGGCGGTCAGCCCCAGCATTTT
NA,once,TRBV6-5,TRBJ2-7,CASRGRGEQYF,TGTGCCAGCAGGGGTAGAGGGGAGCAGTACTTC
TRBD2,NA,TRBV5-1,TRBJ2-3,CASSQGLAGGTDTQYF,TGCGCCAGCAGCCAGGGACTAGCGGGGGGCACAGATACGCAGTATTTT
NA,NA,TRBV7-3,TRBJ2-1,CASSLRGPGRGSYNEQFF,TGTGCCAGCAGCTTAAGGGGCCCCGGAAGGGGGTCCTACAATGAGCAGTTCTTC
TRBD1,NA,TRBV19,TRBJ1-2,CASRGGQTYGYTF,TGTGCCAGTAGGGGGGGACAGACCTATGGCTACACCTTC
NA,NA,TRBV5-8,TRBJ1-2,CASSLGRAGFIGYTF,TGTGCCAGCAGCTTGGGCAGGGCGGGATTTATTGGCTACACCTTC
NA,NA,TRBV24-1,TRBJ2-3,CATSDQAGYADTQYF,TGTGCCACCAGTGACCAGGCGGGGTACGCAGATACGCAGTATTTT
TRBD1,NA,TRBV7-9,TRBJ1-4,CASSKGTGGNEKLFF,TGTGCCAGCAGCAAAGGGACAGGGGGTAATGAAAAACTGTTTTTT
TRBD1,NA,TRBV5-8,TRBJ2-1,CASPSGTGPYNEQFF,TGTGCCAGTCCGTCCGGGACAGGGCCCTACAATGAGCAGTTCTTC
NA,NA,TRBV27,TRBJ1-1,CASNPGHGNTEAFF,TGTGCCAGCAATCCGGGACACGGGAACACTGAAGCTTTCTTT
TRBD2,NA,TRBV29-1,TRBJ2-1,CSVKGLARHNEQFF,TGCAGCGTTAAGGGACTAGCTCGTCACAATGAGCAGTTCTTC
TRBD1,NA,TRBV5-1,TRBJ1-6,CASSSQPMDRNSPLHF,TGCGCCAGCAGCTCCCAACCAATGGACAGGAATTCACCCCTCCACTTT
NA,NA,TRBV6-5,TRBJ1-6,CASSYAPGNSPLHF,TGTGCCAGCAGTTACGCGCCAGGGAATTCACCCCTCCACTTT
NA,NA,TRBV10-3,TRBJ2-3,CAINGGTDTQYF,TGTGCCATCAACGGGGGTACAGATACGCAGTATTTT
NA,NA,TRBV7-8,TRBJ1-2,CASSPAGRGSYGYTF,TGTGCCAGCAGCCCGGCGGGGAGGGGTAGCTATGGCTACACCTTC
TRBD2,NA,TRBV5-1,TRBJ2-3,CASSRWSSGGTDTQYF,TGCGCCAGCAGCCGCTGGTCTAGCGGGGGCACAGATACGCAGTATTTT
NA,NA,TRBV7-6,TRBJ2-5,CASSLASVQETQYF,TGTGCCAGCAGCTTAGCGTCAGTACAAGAGACCCAGTACTTC
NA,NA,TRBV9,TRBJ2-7,CASSQQDYSEQYF,TGTGCCAGCAGCCAACAGGACTACTCCGAGCAGTACTTC
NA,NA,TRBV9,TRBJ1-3,CASSVNSNSGNTIYF,TGTGCCAGCAGCGTAAATAGTAACTCTGGAAACACCATATATTTT
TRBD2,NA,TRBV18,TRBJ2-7,CASSPSSGLYEQYF,TGTGCCAGCTCACCCTCTAGCGGACTCTACGAGCAGTACTTC
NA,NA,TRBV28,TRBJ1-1,CASSLKIMNTEAFF,TGTGCCAGCAGTTTAAAAATTATGAACACTGAAGCTTTCTTT
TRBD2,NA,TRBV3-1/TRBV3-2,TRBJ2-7,CASSQLAGYEQYF,TGTGCCAGCAGCCAGCTAGCGGGCTACGAGCAGTACTTC
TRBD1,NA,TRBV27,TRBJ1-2,CASSPRTGRGGYTF,TGTGCCAGCAGTCCCCGGACAGGGAGAGGTGGCTACACCTTC
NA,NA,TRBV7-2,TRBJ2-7,CASSPAGLSYEQYF,TGTGCCAGCAGCCCGGCCGGGCTATCCTACGAGCAGTACTTC
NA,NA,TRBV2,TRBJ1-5,CASSPYSNQPQHF,TGTGCCAGCAGCCCTTATAGCAATCAGCCCCAGCATTTT
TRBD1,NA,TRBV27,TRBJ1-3,CASSPRTGSFGNTIYF,TGTGCCAGCAGTCCACGGACAGGGAGTTTTGGAAACACCATATATTTT
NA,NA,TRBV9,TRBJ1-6,CASSDPSDSSPLHF,TGTGCCAGCAGCGACCCCTCTGATAGTTCACCCCTCCACTTT
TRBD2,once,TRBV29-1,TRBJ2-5,CSVSWGTSGGAETQYF,TGCAGCGTCTCTTGGGGAACTAGCGGGGGGGCTGAGACCCAGTACTTC
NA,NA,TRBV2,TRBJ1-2,CASSGGVGYGYTF,TGTGCCAGCAGTGGGGGTGTGGGCTATGGCTACACCTTC
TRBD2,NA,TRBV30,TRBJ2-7,CAWTKGLAGAGEQYF,TGTGCCTGGACAAAGGGACTAGCGGGAGCTGGCGAGCAGTACTTC
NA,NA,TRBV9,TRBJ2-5,CASSAWDGETQYF,TGTGCCAGCAGCGCCTGGGACGGCGAGACCCAGTACTTC
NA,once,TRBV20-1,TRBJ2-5,CSASVSSGVLETQYF,TGCAGTGCTAGTGTCTCTTCAGGGGTACTGGAGACCCAGTACTTC
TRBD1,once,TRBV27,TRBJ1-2,CASSLIGTGNYGYTF,TGTGCCAGCAGTTTAATCGGGACAGGGAACTATGGCTACACCTTC
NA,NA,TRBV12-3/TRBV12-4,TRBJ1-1,CASSPEMNTEAFF,TGTGCCAGCAGTCCTGAAATGAACACTGAAGCTTTCTTT
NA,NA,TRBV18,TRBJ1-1,CASSPDVLTNTEAFF,TGTGCCAGCTCACCGGACGTTTTGACGAACACTGAAGCTTTCTTT
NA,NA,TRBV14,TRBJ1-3,CASSSAGNTIYF,TGTGCCAGCAGCAGTGCTGGAAACACCATATATTTT
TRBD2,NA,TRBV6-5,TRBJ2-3,CASSYSGGGTDTQYF,TGTGCCAGCAGTTATAGCGGGGGGGGGACAGATACGCAGTATTTT